This entry lists 15 T cell receptor beta chains sequenced from one sample in a study of Ad26.COV2.S vaccination and SARS-CoV-2 variants. Repertoires were generated with immunoSEQ multiplex PCR, while TCRdb's copy carries only in-frame clones and drops some. The profile shows roughly 350,000 clones, around 86% of them singletons. Treatment in this sample: approximately 18 received Ad26.COV2.S at low or high dose, single or two shots; about 5 received placebo; per-sample allocation not given. Repertoires come from day 63 after the first vaccine or placebo injection. Here the sequenced sample was peripheral blood, taken in a trial of Ad26.COV2.S vaccine versus placebo. The receptors stem from a person aged 18-65 years who received the Ad26.COV2.S COVID-19 vaccine or a placebo.

The chain links TRBV7-2 to TRBJ2-3, with 8 bases fitting TRBD2. The CDR3 totals 15 residues. The V gene's germline CDR1 is SGHTA and CDR2 FQGNSA. Trimming cost V 2 bases and J 3 bases; bases outside gene matches: 4. The CDR3 loop reads CASSLTRLATDTQYF. The CDR3 DNA reads as TGTGCCAGCAGCTTAACGAGACTAGCGACAGATACGCAGTATTTT.

The rearrangement links TRBV7-9 to TRBJ2-7, with 8 bases lining up with TRBD2. This CDR3 comprises 15 residues. J gave up 3 bases and V 2 bases, and 6 bases lay outside the gene matches. Germline V gene sequence: CDR1 SEHNR, CDR2 FQNEAQ (reference sequence). CDR3 in amino acids: CASSLRAGGHYEQYF. CDR3 nucleotides: TGTGCCAGCAGCTTACGGGCGGGGGGACACTACGAGCAGTACTTC.

The rearrangement joins TRBV5-8 to TRBJ2-3, with D possibly matching TRBD1 (6 bases). Trimming stripped 3 bases from V and 6 bases from J, with 14 bases between. This CDR3 is built from 14 residues. Per germline, CDR1 SGHTS and CDR2 YDEGEE. The CDR3 nucleotides read TGTGCCAGCAGCTCGGACAGAGGTGGGGATACGCAGTATTTT. It encodes CASSSDRGGDTQYF.

A word on this clone: The junction departs from the called germline gene at one end, perhaps through a read error. The J gene is TRBJ2-7, the V gene TRBV7-7, with D unclear. The CDR3 consists of 15 residues. Per the germline V gene, CDR1 is SSHAT and CDR2 is FNYEAQ (reference sequence). CDR3 sequence: CASSLEPGPVYEQYF. As DNA, the CDR3 is TGTGCTAGCAGCTTAGAACCCGGGCCCGTATACGAGCAGTACTTC.

This clone has a single count. This rearrangement joins TRBV27 to TRBJ2-7; 8 bases are a match to TRBD1. CDR3 size: 13 residues. Germline V gene sequence: CDR1 MNHEY, CDR2 SMNVEV (reference sequence). With V trimmed by 3 bases and J by 7 bases, 5 bases remained unmatched. CDR3 DNA sequence: TGTGCCAGCAGTTTTCAGGGGGCTGTTGAGCAGTACTTC. It translates to CASSFQGAVEQYF.

This chain joins TRBV19 and TRBJ2-1, with a weak D call TRBD1 (5 bases). There are 15 residues in the CDR3. V was clipped by 5 bases and J by 0 bases, with 11 bases between them. In germline, CDR1 is LNHDA, CDR2 SQIVND (reference sequence). CDR3 protein: CASSDQGSSYNEQFF. The CDR3, as DNA: TGTGCCAGTAGTGATCAGGGTAGCTCCTACAATGAGCAGTTCTTC.

V usage is TRBV27 and J usage is TRBJ2-3, with D perhaps TRBD2 (5 bases). The germline V gene has CDR1 MNHEY and CDR2 SMNVEV (reference sequence). CDR3 length: 14 residues. Trimming cost V 4 bases and J 5 bases, with 13 bases left between them. DNA for the CDR3: TGTGCCAGCAGTTCTAGTCTAGCTGGAGATACGCAGTATTTT. This sequence encodes CASSSSLAGDTQYF.

This clone was detected only once. V gene TRBV5-6 combines with J gene TRBJ1-6; D is perhaps TRBD1 (5 bases). The CDR3 contains 14 residues. Germline V gene data show CDR1 as SGHDT and CDR2 as YYEEEE. V lost 5 bases, J lost 9 bases, and 15 bases lay in between. DNA for the CDR3: TGTGCCAGCAGTCCGCAGGGTTCGGGTTCACCCCTCCACTTT. Its protein product is CASSPQGSGSPLHF. Full variable domain (outside the CDR3, taken from reference TRBV5-6 and TRBJ1-6): DAGVTQSPTHLIKTRGQQVTLRCSPKSGHDTVSWYQQALGQGPQFIFQYYEEEERQRGNFPDRFSGHQFPNYSSELNVNALLLGDSALYLCASSPQGSGSPLHFGNGTRLTVT.

The chain couples TRBV6-5 to TRBJ2-1, with 10 nucleotides matching TRBD1. In germline, CDR1 is MNHEY, CDR2 SVGAGI. With 4 bases clipped from V and 9 bases from J, the junction kept 6 bases outside the gene matches. The CDR3 spans 14 residues. The CDR3 sequence: CASSSPTGGSEQFF. Here the CDR3 DNA reads TGTGCCAGCAGTTCCCCGACAGGGGGCAGTGAGCAGTTCTTC.

The J gene is TRBJ2-7, the V gene TRBV3-1 (or the pseudogene TRBV3-2); D unclear. V was clipped by 0 bases and J by 5 bases, with 11 bases between them. Germline CDR1 is LGHDT and CDR2 is YNNKEL (reference sequence). The CDR3 is 14 residues long. Here the CDR3 DNA reads TGTGCCAGCAGCCAAGATGGTTGGGGTAACGAGCAGTACTTC. This translates into CASSQDGWGNEQYF.

The rearrangement joins TRBV5-6 to TRBJ1-4; 9 nucleotides align to TRBD1. Germline V gene lookup returns CDR1 SGHDT and CDR2 YYEEEE. The CDR3 is made up of 15 amino acids. V shed 5 bases and J 7 bases; nucleotides not matched to a gene: 9. CDR3 loop: CASSLRQGEREKLFF. The CDR3 bases are TGTGCCAGCAGTTTGCGACAGGGGGAGCGTGAAAAACTGTTTTTT.

With regard to this clone: The sample holds other DNA sequences that translate to the same CDR3. This chain joins TRBV9 and TRBJ1-6; the D is unclear. The germline V gene has CDR1 SGDLS and CDR2 YYNGEE. The CDR3 has 13 residues. Trimming pared 5 bases from V and 10 bases from J, leaving 13 bases between. The CDR3 DNA follows: TGTGCCAGCAGTGTCCGGTGGGAGTCACCCCTCCACTTT. This translates into CASSVRWESPLHF.

The V call is TRBV7-3, the J call TRBJ2-1, with D possibly called TRBD1 or TRBD2 (6 bases each). V dropped 2 bases and J dropped 7 bases, with 21 bases sitting between them. The CDR3 sequence is 17 residues long. Germline CDR1 reads SGHTA; CDR2 reads FQGTGA. CDR3 in amino acids: CASSLVGTGGHGNEQFF. The DNA for the CDR3 is TGTGCCAGCAGCTTAGTCGGGACTGGGGGGCATGGGAATGAGCAGTTCTTC.

The rearrangement links TRBV5-6 to TRBJ1-4; D call uncertain. V lost 0 bases, J lost 11 bases, and 8 bases lay in between. The CDR3 extends over 12 amino acids. Germline-derived CDR1 and CDR2 are SGHDT and YYEEEE. As DNA, the CDR3 is TGTGCCAGCAGCTTGGACCGCGGGAAACTGTTTTTT. Translating gives CASSLDRGKLFF.

This chain links TRBV30 with TRBJ2-7; tentative D call: TRBD1 (6 bases). The V gene's germline CDR1 is GTSNPN and CDR2 SVGIG (reference sequence). V lost 3 bases and J lost 0, with 9 bases in between. This CDR3 region has 13 residues. The CDR3 loop reads CAWSRTASYEQYF. The CDR3, as DNA: TGTGCCTGGAGCAGGACAGCCTCCTACGAGCAGTACTTC.